Sequencing of this T cell receptor (beta chain) was carried out in a study of cytomegalovirus exposure and HLA in healthy donors. Though probably carrying unrecorded immune exposures, donors were nominally healthy at sampling. The PCR employed 60 Vbeta primers together with 13 Jbeta primers. Only in-frame clones appear in the TCRdb table, and some are missing; sequencing was by immunoSEQ multiplex PCR. The data contain about 120,000 clones, 75% to 90% of them singletons. Germline V gene data show CDR1 as MNHEY and CDR2 as SMNVEV (reference sequence). V lost 6 bases and J 7 bases, leaving 19 bases between the germline ends. The length of the CDR3 is 16 residues.

The sequence was collected from a man between 50 and 59 years old in good health and CMV-seronegative. The chain uses TRBV27 and TRBJ1-6; TRBD1 is a possible D gene (6 bases). The sample comprised PBMCs. As DNA, the CDR3 is TGTGCCAGCAGCCTGACCTGGGACAACCGGAATTCACCCCTCCACTTT. Its translation: CASSLTWDNRNSPLHF.